These T cell receptor beta chains were read from a single sample in a study of CD8 T cells in ankylosing spondylitis. TCRdb ran MiXCR on the 5' RACE reads and lists one entry per CDR3 protein. The top ten hold more than 3% of the sample, which has about 130,000 distinct CDR3 sequences, around 9% seen once. Sequencing was done on a sample of blood, either unsorted or a sorted T cell fraction (not recorded which). The receptors were gathered from a male donor with ankylosing spondylitis or in good health (not recorded which). Both conserved end residues are part of each CDR3. A D gene is named only where the DNA matches it firmly. Part of the rows lack a size; the others show once, few, many or a class for expanded clones.

cdr3_length,v_call,clone_size,j_call,d_call,cdr3_aa,cdr3_nt
12,TRBV7-9,NA,TRBJ2-7,NA,CASSLSRGEQYF,TGTGCCAGCAGCTTGAGTCGGGGGGAGCAGTACTTC
15,TRBV4-3,NA,TRBJ2-7,NA,CASSAGSGSAYEQYF,TGCGCCAGCAGCGCCGGCTCCGGGTCTGCCTACGAGCAGTACTTC
17,TRBV12-3/TRBV12-4,NA,TRBJ2-1,TRBD2,CASSRRLAGGPYNEQFF,TGTGCCAGCAGTCGCCGACTAGCGGGAGGCCCCTACAATGAGCAGTTCTTC
17,TRBV3-1,few,TRBJ2-1,TRBD2,CASSQGGRASGYNEQFF,TGTGCCAGCAGCCAAGGAGGGCGGGCTAGCGGTTACAATGAGCAGTTCTTC
15,TRBV7-8,many,TRBJ2-7,NA,CASSLAWQGLYEQYF,TGTGCCAGCAGCTTAGCTTGGCAGGGCCTGTACGAGCAGTACTTC
16,TRBV6-1,many,TRBJ2-1,TRBD2,CASSWTSGISYNEQFF,TGTGCCAGCAGCTGGACTAGCGGAATCTCCTACAATGAGCAGTTCTTC
14,TRBV5-1,few,TRBJ2-1,NA,CASSLRGDNNEQFF,TGCGCCAGCAGCTTACGCGGAGACAACAATGAGCAGTTCTTC
15,TRBV20-1,few,TRBJ2-1,TRBD2,CSARTSGRSYNEQFF,TGCAGTGCTAGGACTAGCGGGCGCTCCTACAATGAGCAGTTCTTC
17,TRBV19,NA,TRBJ1-2,NA,CASSIAGSTGNGYGYTF,TGTGCCAGTAGTATAGCCGGCTCGACAGGAAATGGCTATGGCTACACCTTC
14,TRBV4-2,many,TRBJ1-2,NA,CASSQDGQGYGYTF,TGTGCCAGCAGCCAAGACGGCCAGGGCTATGGCTACACCTTC
19,TRBV11-2,many,TRBJ2-3,TRBD2,CASSRKPGLAGRGTDTQYF,TGTGCCAGCAGCCGAAAACCGGGACTAGCGGGGAGAGGGACAGATACGCAGTATTTT
14,TRBV12-3/TRBV12-4,few,TRBJ2-7,NA,CASSPQGGAYEQYF,TGTGCCAGCAGTCCCCAGGGTGGAGCCTACGAGCAGTACTTC
14,TRBV7-6,many,TRBJ2-1,NA,CASSLVGGYNEQFF,TGTGCCAGCAGCTTAGTTGGGGGATACAATGAGCAGTTCTTC
16,TRBV11-1,many,TRBJ2-1,NA,CASSLVPQGVYNEQFF,TGTGCCAGCAGCTTAGTCCCGCAGGGAGTTTACAATGAGCAGTTCTTC
15,TRBV7-2,few,TRBJ2-7,TRBD1,CASSLTPGQGLEQYF,TGTGCCAGCAGCTTGACCCCGGGACAGGGACTCGAGCAGTACTTC
14,TRBV11-1,many,TRBJ2-7,NA,CASSGFGGSREQYF,TGTGCCAGCAGCGGCTTCGGGGGCTCGCGGGAGCAGTACTTC
14,TRBV4-1,many,TRBJ2-5,NA,CASSQAQRQETQYF,TGCGCCAGCAGCCAGGCCCAGCGCCAAGAGACCCAGTACTTC
15,TRBV27,NA,TRBJ1-3,NA,CASSLMFGSGNTIYF,TGTGCCAGCAGTTTGATGTTCGGCTCTGGAAACACCATATATTTT
15,TRBV20-1,many,TRBJ1-6,NA,CSAKRPLSYNSPLHF,TGCAGTGCAAAGCGGCCGCTATCCTATAATTCACCCCTCCACTTT
15,TRBV5-1,many,TRBJ2-2,NA,CASSGSTQNTGELFF,TGCGCCAGCAGCGGTTCGACCCAGAACACCGGGGAGCTGTTTTTT
13,TRBV12-3/TRBV12-4,many,TRBJ2-7,NA,CASSRLGGYEQYF,TGTGCCAGCAGTAGATTGGGGGGCTACGAGCAGTACTTC
18,TRBV12-3/TRBV12-4,few,TRBJ1-3,NA,CASCSNTLGGGLRNTIYF,TGTGCCAGCTGTTCCAACACGCTCGGTGGGGGTCTGCGAAACACCATATATTTT
15,TRBV7-2,NA,TRBJ2-5,NA,CASSLVLGSQETQYF,TGTGCCAGCAGCTTAGTTCTTGGTAGCCAAGAGACCCAGTACTTC
11,TRBV2,many,TRBJ1-1,NA,CASRIRTQAFF,TGTGCCAGCAGAATTCGGACTCAAGCTTTCTTT
15,TRBV7-6,many,TRBJ2-3,TRBD2,CASSIQAAGGRTQYF,TGTGCCAGCAGCATCCAGGCAGCGGGAGGTCGAACGCAGTATTTT
13,TRBV29-1,many,TRBJ2-1,NA,CSVEKASYGEQFF,TGCAGCGTTGAAAAGGCGAGTTATGGGGAGCAGTTCTTC
12,TRBV6-4,many,TRBJ2-3,NA,CASSENGDTQYF,TGTGCCAGCAGTGAGAACGGTGATACGCAGTATTTT
13,TRBV7-2,many,TRBJ2-3,NA,CASTVPGSDTQYF,TGTGCCAGCACCGTCCCGGGATCAGATACGCAGTATTTT
14,TRBV7-9,many,TRBJ2-3,TRBD2,CASHLAGGTDTQYF,TGTGCCAGCCACTTAGCGGGAGGCACAGATACGCAGTATTTT
14,TRBV28,many,TRBJ2-1,TRBD1,CASSSGQVGNEQFF,TGTGCCAGCAGTTCCGGACAGGTGGGGAATGAGCAGTTCTTC
12,TRBV29-1,few,TRBJ2-3,NA,CSVVTDTDTQYF,TGCAGCGTTGTGACGGACACAGATACGCAGTATTTT
14,TRBV4-3,NA,TRBJ2-7,TRBD1,CASSQWTGGGEQYF,TGCGCCAGCAGCCAATGGACAGGGGGAGGCGAGCAGTACTTC
14,TRBV20-1,NA,TRBJ2-5,NA,CSARDVRARETQYF,TGCAGTGCTAGAGATGTCAGGGCCAGGGAGACCCAGTACTTC
14,TRBV7-2,few,TRBJ2-2,NA,CASSRDTFSVELFF,TGTGCCAGCAGCCGAGACACGTTTAGTGTGGAGCTGTTTTTT
15,TRBV7-8,many,TRBJ2-7,TRBD2,CASSLVERGTYEQYF,TGTGCCAGCAGCTTAGTGGAGCGGGGGACCTACGAGCAGTACTTC
16,TRBV7-8,many,TRBJ2-5,TRBD1,CASSLAIGTVQETQYF,TGTGCCAGCAGCTTAGCTATAGGGACAGTCCAAGAGACCCAGTACTTC
17,TRBV29-1,few,TRBJ2-1,TRBD2,CSVRAGGALSSYNEQFF,TGCAGCGTAAGAGCGGGAGGGGCCCTAAGCTCCTACAATGAGCAGTTCTTC
13,TRBV29-1,NA,TRBJ2-7,TRBD1,CSVERGTGGEQYF,TGCAGCGTTGAAAGGGGGACAGGCGGCGAGCAGTACTTC
18,TRBV5-1,many,TRBJ2-1,TRBD1,CASSLVPGQGTSYNEQFF,TGCGCCAGCAGCTTAGTCCCGGGACAGGGAACTAGCTACAATGAGCAGTTCTTC
15,TRBV7-8,many,TRBJ2-7,TRBD1,CASSSGTGNFYEQYF,TGTGCCAGCAGCTCGGGGACAGGGAATTTCTACGAGCAGTACTTC
15,TRBV11-2,many,TRBJ2-1,NA,CASSLERGRYNEQFF,TGTGCCAGCAGCTTAGAGCGGGGTAGGTACAATGAGCAGTTCTTC
13,TRBV5-4,many,TRBJ2-7,NA,CASKRYVDYEQYF,TGTGCCAGCAAACGTTACGTCGACTACGAGCAGTACTTC
15,TRBV5-1,many,TRBJ2-3,TRBD2,CASSTSGSIKDTQYF,TGCGCCAGCAGCACTAGCGGGAGTATTAAGGATACGCAGTATTTT
16,TRBV7-6,few,TRBJ1-4,NA,CASSGDHGPTNEKLFF,TGTGCCAGCAGCGGGGACCACGGGCCCACTAATGAAAAACTGTTTTTT